One sample yielded the 21 T cell receptor beta chains listed below, sequenced in a study of T cells in Graves' hyperthyroidism and ophthalmopathy. TCR beta CDR3 sequences were amplified from RNA transcripts. Researchers ran a first-round RT-PCR on the TCR CDR3 using the HTBI primer set. Each CDR3 protein gets one entry after TCRdb re-called the multiplex PCR reads with MiXCR. Altogether under 600,000 distinct CDR3 sequences are present, roughly 15% being singletons, with the ten largest covering under 3.5%. Sequenced material: blood. The receptors shown here come from a woman in her forties with Graves' ophthalmopathy.

The sample holds a few counts of this clonotype. This rearrangement joins TRBV6-1 to TRBJ1-2, with D possibly TRBD1 on 5 matching bases. Trimming took 5 bases from V and 7 from J, leaving 17 bases between them. Germline CDR1 is MNHNS and CDR2 is SASEGT. The CDR3 spans 14 residues. CDR3 in amino acids: CASSSVGPTRGYTF. In DNA form, the CDR3 reads TGTGCCAGCAGTTCAGTGGGACCCACGCGTGGCTACACCTTC.

This clonotype turned up a few times. V gene TRBV4-1 combines with J gene TRBJ2-1; D gene ambiguous. Germline CDR1 MGHRA, CDR2 YSYEKL. CDR3 size: 19 residues. Trimming removed 1 base from V and 0 bases from J, with 19 bases in between. The DNA for the CDR3 is TGCGCCAGCAGCCAAGCTGAAGGTTTCGAATTCAGCTCCTACAATGAGCAGTTCTTC. This codes for CASSQAEGFEFSSYNEQFF.

This clonotype has only a few counts. This chain connects TRBV4-2 to TRBJ2-1; D uncertain. Trimming took off 0 bases at V and 4 bases at J, with 13 bases between the two ends. CDR3 length: 16 amino acids. Germline V gene sequence: CDR1 LGHNA, CDR2 YNFKEQ. The CDR3 protein is CASSQELTPGYNEQFF. Here the CDR3 DNA reads TGTGCCAGCAGCCAAGAACTGACGCCTGGGTACAATGAGCAGTTCTTC.

The chain recombines TRBV29-1 with TRBJ1-1; D gene ambiguous. Between the trimmed V and J ends, which lost 7 bases and 4 bases, there was a span of 10 bases. The CDR3 sequence is 11 residues long. CDR1 and CDR2 from the germline V gene are SQVTM and ANQGSEA. The CDR3 sequence is CSARGITEAFF. The CDR3 DNA follows: TGCAGCGCAAGAGGCATCACTGAAGCTTTCTTT.

The V and J genes are TRBV2 and TRBJ1-3; no reliable D call. The CDR3 sequence is 12 residues long. The V gene's germline CDR1 is SNHLY and CDR2 FYNNEI. V lost 2 bases to trimming and J lost 1 base, with 0 bases between them. The CDR3 sequence: CASSESGNTIYF. CDR3 coding DNA: TGTGCCAGCAGTGAATCTGGAAACACCATATATTTT. Using reference TRBV2 and TRBJ1-3 for the parts outside the CDR3, the full variable domain is EPEVTQTPSHQVTQMGQEVILRCVPISNHLYFYWYRQILGQKVEFLVSFYNNEISEKSEIFDDQFSVERPDGSNFTLKIRSTKLEDSAMYFCASSESGNTIYFGEGSWLTVV.

This clonotype was seen ten or more times. The CDR3 reads CSAKWGQGSSPLHF. In nucleotides, the CDR3 is TGCAGTGCCAAGTGGGGACAGGGGAGTTCACCCCTCCACTTT. V is TRBV20-1 and J is TRBJ1-6; TRBD1 aligns across 10 bases. Per the germline V gene, CDR1 is DFQATT and CDR2 is SNEGSKA (reference sequence). Germline trimming cut 6 bases from V and 9 bases from J; bases unmatched to any gene: 8. The CDR3 is 14 residues long.

About this clonotype itself: Given a much more abundant clone one base away, this may be a read error. The rearrangement links TRBV7-3 to TRBJ2-1; 7 nucleotides align to TRBD2. The CDR3 has 12 amino acids. Germline assignment: CDR1 SGHTA and CDR2 FQGTGA. The CDR3 is CASSPQRDERFF. CDR3 DNA sequence: TGTGCCAGCAGCCCACAGCGGGATGAGCGGTTCTTC.

This clonotype was seen a few times. One end of the junction does not line up with germline, which may come from a read error. The chain has TRBV2 and TRBJ1-5, with no clear D. The CDR3 extends over 13 amino acids. The germline V gene encodes CDR1 SNHLY and CDR2 FYNNEI. The CDR3 protein is CASTPEFNQPQHF. CDR3 DNA sequence: TGTGCCAGCACTCCAGAATTCAATCAGCCCCAACATTTT.

This clonotype was counted many times. The rearrangement joins TRBV18 to TRBJ2-1; D remains unclear. The CDR3 is 14 residues long. V lost 3 bases, J lost 5 bases, and 11 bases lay in between. In germline, CDR1 is KGHSH, CDR2 LQKENI. The CDR3 region is CASSPLDGNNEQFF. Here the CDR3 DNA reads TGTGCCAGCTCACCTCTGGACGGAAACAATGAGCAGTTCTTC.

This clonotype has just one count. An end of the junction does not agree with germline; a read error may underlie this. The gene calls are TRBV4-1 and TRBJ2-2; the D gene is possibly TRBD1 (6 bases). This CDR3 has 14 amino acids. From germline, CDR1 is MGHRA and CDR2 YSYEKL. Written as DNA, the CDR3 is TGCGCCAACAGCCAAGGGGGTCGCACCGGGGAGCTGTTTTTT. Translating it yields CANSQGGRTGELFF.

This rearrangement joins TRBV6-1 to TRBJ2-6; D may match TRBD1 or TRBD2 (5 bases each). Germline CDR1 is MNHNS and CDR2 is SASEGT. Trimming stripped 5 bases from V and 0 bases from J, with 17 bases between. CDR3 length: 18 residues. CDR3 sequence reads: CASSPPGRSVSGANVLTF. Here the CDR3 DNA reads TGTGCCAGCAGTCCACCGGGACGCAGTGTCTCTGGGGCCAACGTCCTGACTTTC.

The table lists this clonotype with many counts. The rearrangement links TRBV12-5 to TRBJ2-1; no clear D gene. The CDR3 runs 14 residues. The V end was cut by 2 bases, the J end by 6 bases, with 11 bases between. Germline-derived CDR1 and CDR2 are LGHNT and FRNRAP. CDR3 coding DNA: TGTGCTAGTGGTTTGCCCCCGAACACCAATGAGCAGTTCTTC. This sequence encodes CASGLPPNTNEQFF.

This clonotype has at least ten counts. The chain employs TRBV6-1 and TRBJ2-7, with D uncertain. V was clipped by 5 bases and J by 0 bases, with 8 bases between them. Germline lookup yields CDR1 MNHNS and CDR2 SASEGT. The CDR3 has 13 residues. CDR3 DNA: TGTGCCAGCAGTTCACCAATCTCCTACGAGCAGTACTTC. Protein sequence: CASSSPISYEQYF.

This clonotype was seen repeatedly, ten times or more. V and J are TRBV7-9 and TRBJ2-1; 9 nucleotides match TRBD2. This CDR3 is 14 amino acids long. In germline, CDR1 is SEHNR, CDR2 FQNEAQ (reference sequence). The junction had 5 bases not matched to a gene; V was cut back by 3 bases and J by 8 bases. The CDR3 loop is CASSLGTSNDEQFF. CDR3 DNA: TGTGCCAGCAGCTTGGGGACTAGCAACGATGAGCAGTTCTTC.

The rearrangement links TRBV4-1 to TRBJ2-3; D is perhaps TRBD1 or TRBD2 (6 bases each). V lost 0 bases and J lost 14, with 21 bases in between. The CDR3 totals 15 residues. From germline, CDR1 is MGHRA and CDR2 YSYEKL. CDR3 sequence reads: CASSQEGGGSGMMYF. In DNA, the CDR3 is TGCGCCAGCAGCCAAGAGGGGGGCGGTTCAGGGATGATGTATTTT.

In this sample, this clonotype turned up many times. V and J are TRBV20-1 and TRBJ2-7, with D perhaps being TRBD1 or TRBD2 (6 bases each). The CDR3 runs 15 residues. Trimming pared 5 bases from V and 0 bases from J, leaving 17 bases between. Per the germline V gene, CDR1 is DFQATT and CDR2 is SNEGSKA (reference sequence). CDR3 nucleotide sequence: TGCAGTGCTGAAACGCGGGACACCAGCTCCTACGAGCAGTACTTC. This encodes CSAETRDTSSYEQYF.

This clonotype has just a few counts. The V gene is TRBV20-1, the J gene TRBJ1-2; TRBD1 might be the D (5 bases). Germline V gene sequence: CDR1 DFQATT, CDR2 SNEGSKA (reference sequence). V dropped 3 bases and J dropped 6 bases, with 26 bases sitting between them. The CDR3 is made up of 17 amino acids. CDR3 region: CSASHQGQRGSNNGYTF. CDR3 nucleotides: TGCAGTGCTAGCCACCAGGGCCAACGGGGGTCAAATAATGGCTACACCTTC.

The chain carries TRBV2 and TRBJ2-7; 12 positions match TRBD2. This CDR3 contains 13 residues. CDR1 SNHLY and CDR2 FYNNEI come from the germline V gene. J gave up 4 bases and V 6 bases, and 1 base lay outside the gene matches. CDR3 sequence (DNA): TGTGCCAGCAGGGGGACTAGCGGGTACGAGCAGTACTTC. Protein product: CASRGTSGYEQYF. Full variable domain (outside the CDR3, taken from reference TRBV2 and TRBJ2-7): EPEVTQTPSHQVTQMGQEVILRCVPISNHLYFYWYRQILGQKVEFLVSFYNNEISEKSEIFDDQFSVERPDGSNFTLKIRSTKLEDSAMYFCASRGTSGYEQYFGPGTRLTVT.

This clonotype was seen a handful of times. This chain uses TRBV7-3 with TRBJ2-1, with D possibly being TRBD1 or TRBD2 (5 bases each). Germline V gene sequence: CDR1 SGHTA, CDR2 FQGTGA. V lost 5 bases to trimming and J lost 0 bases, with 17 bases between them. This CDR3 comprises 17 residues. The CDR3 reads CASSLNRGVSSYNEQFF. In DNA form, the CDR3 reads TGTGCCAGCAGCCTCAACAGAGGGGTTAGCTCCTACAATGAGCAGTTCTTC.

The CDR3 DNA sequence: TGTGCCAGCAGTGCTGTAGACCGGGCAGGAGCCAAAAACATTCAGTACTTC. Translated: CASSAVDRAGAKNIQYF. The chain recombines TRBV28 with TRBJ2-4; D not certain. V lost 5 bases, J lost 0 bases, and 17 bases lay in between. CDR3 length: 17 amino acids. Germline loops: CDR1 MDHEN, CDR2 SYDVKM.

In this sample, this clonotype turned up a few times. The rearrangement uses TRBV13 and TRBJ2-5, with D maybe TRBD1 (6 bases). V was clipped by 6 bases and J by 1 base, with 9 bases between them. Germline-derived CDR1 and CDR2 are PRHDT and FYEKMQ (reference sequence). The CDR3 consists of 13 residues. The chain's CDR3 is CASRAGAQETQYF. The DNA for the CDR3 is TGTGCCAGCAGAGCAGGGGCCCAAGAGACCCAGTACTTC.